This T cell receptor beta chain was sequenced during a study of blood T cell repertoires in COVID-19. CDR1 is ENHRY, CDR2 SYGVKD, per germline. The V gene end was trimmed by 4 bases and the J gene end by 2 bases; junction bases not matched to a gene: 9. The CDR3 has 18 residues. Assay used: immunoSEQ multiplex PCR; TCRdb lists only in-frame clones, some missing. The sample lists 95,000 to 110,000 clones; roughly 90% were seen once. This clone is a singleton in its sample. The chain recombines TRBV10-3 with TRBJ2-6, with 9 bases fitting TRBD2. Specimen: peripheral blood. The receptor was derived from a woman aged 55-70 years with acute or convalescent COVID-19. CDR3 in amino acids: CAISAAGGRGAGANVLTF. The CDR3 DNA reads as TGTGCCATCAGTGCAGCGGGAGGCCGAGGGGCTGGGGCCAACGTCCTGACTTTC.